Listed here is a single T cell receptor beta chain. Its antigen remains unidentified. These data belong to a study of T cell repertoires in aging, cancer and after chemotherapy. Whole-study context: Donor ages fell into six groups from 30 or younger up to 70 or older. Around 10 million TCR reads were in the whole dataset. Pre- and post-chemotherapy samples were paired from glioblastoma patients treated with temozolomide-based therapy. Overall study results and limits: Age-matched healthy donors had significantly more diverse, less clonal blood TCR repertoires than untreated cancer patients.

Multiplex touch-down PCR with TRB-A/B primers amplified rearranged V-D-J TRB sequences. One entry per CDR3 protein, called by TCRdb with MiXCR from the multiplex PCR reads. The sample has 3,000 to 3,500 distinct CDR3 sequences; approximately 46% are singletons. Germline CDR1 reads SGHTA; CDR2 reads FQGTGA. The CDR3 contains 15 residues. V was cut by 5 bases and J by 2 bases, with 14 bases left in between. TCR beta rearrangements were amplified from peripheral blood genomic DNA. The receptor's source is a human donor with a solid tumor. The sequencing input was blood. The chain couples TRBV7-3 to TRBJ2-3, with D tentatively TRBD1 or TRBD2 (5 bases each). CDR3 in amino acids: CASSQTGLHTDTQYF. The CDR3 DNA reads TGTGCCAGCAGCCAGACGGGGCTGCACACAGATACGCAGTATTTT. Full variable domain (outside the CDR3, taken from reference TRBV7-3 and TRBJ2-3): GAGVSQTPSNKVTEKGKYVELRCDPISGHTALYWYRQSLGQGPEFLIYFQGTGAADDSGLPNDRFFAVRPEGSVSTLKIQRTERGDSAVYLCASSQTGLHTDTQYFGPGTRLTVL.